The 29 T cell receptor beta chains in this list originate from one sample, sequenced in a study of T cell clusters in autoimmune cytopenias. TRB rearrangements were amplified by touch-down multiplex PCR with mixed TRB-A/B primers. TCRdb reprocessed the multiplex PCR reads and reports one entry per CDR3 protein, with no DNA. The repertoire shows about 2,700 distinct CDR3 sequences; the top ten hold 26%. Each sample's input was around 270 ng genomic DNA, 38,000 or so genome equivalents. The specimen was peripheral blood. Source of these receptors: a human donor with an autoimmune cytopenia or autoimmune hepatitis (not recorded which).

This clonotype is large by frequency. The chain's CDR3 is CASSPGGGPHEQYF. The chain links TRBV13 to TRBJ2-7; TCRdb selects TRBD1, and the lack of DNA leaves this call unchecked. Germline values: CDR1 PRHDT, CDR2 FYEKMQ (reference sequence). The CDR3 is 14 amino acids.

This clonotype is labeled medium-sized based on frequency. The rearrangement uses TRBV19 and TRBJ1-5; without DNA, the TCRdb call of TRBD1 cannot be checked. The germline V gene has CDR1 LNHDA and CDR2 SQIVND (reference sequence). The CDR3 is made up of 17 amino acids. The chain's CDR3 is CASSSLSQGIGNQPQHF.

This clonotype registers medium-sized (0.01 to 0.1%) by frequency. V and J are TRBV19 and TRBJ1-2; TCRdb designates TRBD1, a call that cannot be tested without DNA. Germline lookup yields CDR1 LNHDA and CDR2 SQIVND (reference sequence). The CDR3 spans 12 residues. The CDR3 sequence is CASVGQVKGYTF.

V gene TRBV28 combines with J gene TRBJ2-7; no DNA is available, so the TRBD2 call from TCRdb remains unchecked. Germline V gene lookup returns CDR1 MDHEN and CDR2 SYDVKM. This CDR3 contains 14 residues. The CDR3 is CASSEAGLSYEQYF. Together with reference TRBV28 and TRBJ2-7, the CDR3 gives the full variable domain: DVKVTQSSRYLVKRTGEKVFLECVQDMDHENMFWYRQDPGLGLRLIYFSYDVKMKEKGDIPEGYSVSREKKERFSLILESASTNQTSMYLCASSEAGLSYEQYFGPGTRLTVT.

This clonotype is identified as medium-sized from frequency. V gene TRBV6-6 combines with J gene TRBJ1-2. This CDR3 spans 16 amino acids. Germline V CDR1 and CDR2: MNHNY, SVGAGI (reference sequence). CDR3 loop: CASSYSPNLSRQGYTF.

This chain links TRBV14 with TRBJ1-2; absent DNA, TCRdb's TRBD1 call cannot be checked. This CDR3 is 15 amino acids long. The V gene's germline CDR1 is SGHDN and CDR2 FVKESK. CDR3 protein: CASSQRGQVREGYTF.

Frequency places this clonotype as large. The J gene is TRBJ2-3, the V gene TRBV29-1; TCRdb designates TRBD2, a call that cannot be tested without DNA. Germline V CDR1 and CDR2: SQVTM, ANQGSEA. The CDR3 has 14 residues. The CDR3 is CSVNSAGVSDTQYF.

Frequency places this clonotype as medium-sized. This chain uses TRBV27 with TRBJ2-7. This CDR3 spans 14 amino acids. Germline V gene sequence: CDR1 MNHEY, CDR2 SMNVEV (reference sequence). The CDR3 is CASSASVGPYEQYF.

The chain employs TRBV10-3 and TRBJ2-1; the D gene TCRdb calls, TRBD2, cannot be checked with no DNA. Germline assignment: CDR1 ENHRY and CDR2 SYGVKD. This CDR3 spans 15 amino acids. The CDR3 region is CAISESRASYNEQFF.

The chain carries TRBV20-1 and TRBJ2-3; with no DNA, the TCRdb D assignment of TRBD1 cannot be verified. CDR1 and CDR2 from the germline V gene are DFQATT and SNEGSKA (reference sequence). The CDR3 totals 15 residues. The CDR3 sequence: CSATENRGSTDTQYF.

The chain links TRBV7-9 to TRBJ2-7. The CDR3 covers 12 residues. The germline V gene has CDR1 SEHNR and CDR2 FQNEAQ (reference sequence). The CDR3 sequence: CASSPASYEQYF.

V gene TRBV28 combines with J gene TRBJ2-5; there is no DNA to check the TCRdb D call of TRBD1. Germline values: CDR1 MDHEN, CDR2 SYDVKM. The CDR3 is made up of 15 amino acids. The chain's CDR3 is CASSAEDRHQETQYF.

The chain links TRBV28 to TRBJ1-1; absent DNA, TCRdb's TRBD1 call cannot be checked. The CDR3 is made up of 16 amino acids. Germline assignment: CDR1 MDHEN and CDR2 SYDVKM. CDR3 protein: CASSRPRGQPGTEAFF. Combining the CDR3 with reference TRBV28 and TRBJ1-1 gives the whole variable domain DVKVTQSSRYLVKRTGEKVFLECVQDMDHENMFWYRQDPGLGLRLIYFSYDVKMKEKGDIPEGYSVSREKKERFSLILESASTNQTSMYLCASSRPRGQPGTEAFFGQGTRLTVV.

The chain links TRBV5-6 to TRBJ2-7; TCRdb's D call of TRBD1 is untestable without DNA. From germline, CDR1 is SGHDT and CDR2 YYEEEE. This CDR3 region has 15 residues. The CDR3 here is CASSFPDRGDYEQYF. Combining the CDR3 with reference TRBV5-6 and TRBJ2-7 gives the whole variable domain DAGVTQSPTHLIKTRGQQVTLRCSPKSGHDTVSWYQQALGQGPQFIFQYYEEEERQRGNFPDRFSGHQFPNYSSELNVNALLLGDSALYLCASSFPDRGDYEQYFGPGTRLTVT.

This clonotype counts as medium-sized by frequency. The J gene is TRBJ2-3, the V gene TRBV19. The CDR3 has 13 amino acids. Germline CDR1 LNHDA, CDR2 SQIVND (reference sequence). Here the CDR3 reads CASSIYATDTQYF.

This clonotype counts as medium-sized by frequency. The chain links TRBV5-4 to TRBJ2-2; checking the TCRdb D call of TRBD1 is not possible without DNA. CDR1 and CDR2 (germline): SGHNT, YYREEE (reference sequence). There are 15 residues in the CDR3. CDR3 protein: CASSLGGAHTGELFF. The full variable domain, rest sourced from reference TRBV5-4 and TRBJ2-2, is ETGVTQSPTHLIKTRGQQVTLRCSSQSGHNTVSWYQQALGQGPQFIFQYYREEENGRGNFPPRFSGLQFPNYSSELNVNALELDDSALYLCASSLGGAHTGELFFGEGSRLTVL.

This sequence joins TRBV19 and TRBJ1-5; the TRBD1 assignment by TCRdb is unverifiable without DNA. Germline values: CDR1 LNHDA, CDR2 SQIVND (reference sequence). The CDR3 totals 16 residues. The CDR3 is CASSSGQGYSNQPQHF.

The chain recombines TRBV6-2 or TRBV6-3 with TRBJ2-5. CDR3 length: 14 residues. Germline V gene data show CDR1 as MNHEY and CDR2 as SVGEGT. This chain's CDR3 is CASSYSPRQETQYF.

This clonotype is called medium-sized based on its frequency. The chain is built from TRBV6-5 and TRBJ2-1; TCRdb reports TRBD2, a call that lacks DNA to check it against. Germline values: CDR1 MNHEY, CDR2 SVGAGI. The CDR3 is 15 amino acids. CDR3 region: CASSYGLAAYNEQFF.

Its frequency marks this clonotype as medium-sized. The V gene is TRBV19, the J gene TRBJ1-2. The germline V gene encodes CDR1 LNHDA and CDR2 SQIVND (reference sequence). The CDR3 is 13 residues long. CDR3 protein: CASSMWVNYGYTF.

This rearrangement joins TRBV20-1 to TRBJ2-1; TCRdb outputs TRBD2, but without DNA this stays unchecked. The CDR3 has 15 residues. CDR1 is DFQATT and CDR2 is SNEGSKA in the germline V gene (reference sequence). The CDR3 loop is CSASTGLSSYNEQFF.

This clonotype is deemed medium-sized (0.01 to 0.1%) by its frequency. The V gene is TRBV7-2, the J gene TRBJ2-3; TCRdb proposes TRBD1, but this gene call is untestable without DNA. This CDR3 spans 17 amino acids. Germline V gene data show CDR1 as SGHTA and CDR2 as FQGNSA. This CDR3 reads CASSLEYGGSIADTQYF.

The rearrangement links TRBV29-1 to TRBJ2-7; TCRdb returns TRBD1, unconfirmable since there is no DNA. The CDR3 is 11 amino acids. From germline, CDR1 is SQVTM and CDR2 ANQGSEA. The CDR3 protein is CSAKGQGEQYF.

This CDR3 is CASSLTGGQQETQYF. The chain links TRBV7-3 to TRBJ2-5; TCRdb reports TRBD1, a call that lacks DNA to check it against. The CDR3 spans 15 residues. CDR1 and CDR2 (germline): SGHTA, FQGTGA.

The chain is built from TRBV27 and TRBJ2-1; TCRdb's D gene call, TRBD2, goes unchecked for lack of DNA. The length of the CDR3 is 16 residues. Germline-derived CDR1 and CDR2 are MNHEY and SMNVEV (reference sequence). The CDR3 is CASSPPGLAGAGEQFF.

The V call is TRBV7-6, the J call TRBJ2-1; TCRdb gives TRBD1 as the D gene, but with no DNA this cannot be confirmed. Germline V gene data show CDR1 as SGHVS and CDR2 as FNYEAQ. The CDR3 is made up of 14 amino acids. The CDR3 spells CASSLQGSRGEQFF. The full variable domain, its missing parts supplied by reference TRBV7-6 and TRBJ2-1, is GAGVSQSPRYKVTKRGQDVALRCDPISGHVSLYWYRQALGQGPEFLTYFNYEAQQDKSGLPNDRFSAERPEGSISTLTIQRTEQRDSAMYRCASSLQGSRGEQFFGPGTRLTVL.

The genes are TRBV7-3 and TRBJ1-2. The CDR3 is made up of 15 amino acids. Germline V gene data show CDR1 as SGHTA and CDR2 as FQGTGA. The chain's CDR3 is CASSPSRVFNYGYTF.

CDR3 region: CASSEYGTTSGANVLTF. The chain links TRBV6-1 to TRBJ2-6; TCRdb's D call, TRBD2, is unchecked because there is no DNA. The CDR3 sequence is 17 residues long. Germline V lookup: CDR1 MNHNS, CDR2 SASEGT.

The chain carries TRBV7-9 and TRBJ1-4; TCRdb proposes TRBD1, but this gene call is untestable without DNA. The CDR3 is 15 amino acids. Germline CDR1 SEHNR, CDR2 FQNEAQ (reference sequence). Here the CDR3 reads CASSSSGTGNEKLFF. Variable domain in full (rest from reference TRBV7-9 and TRBJ1-4): DTGVSQNPRHKITKRGQNVTFRCDPISEHNRLYWYRQTLGQGPEFLTYFQNEAQLEKSRLLSDRFSAERPKGSFSTLEIQRTEQGDSAMYLCASSSSGTGNEKLFFGSGTQLSVL.